Listed below are T cell receptor beta chains from one sample, sequenced in a study of T cells in Graves' hyperthyroidism and ophthalmopathy. MiXCR was run by TCRdb on the multiplex PCR reads, yielding one entry per CDR3 protein. The sample contains a few hundred thousand distinct CDR3 sequences, around 42% of which appear only once. The sample consisted of peripheral blood or thyroid tissue (not recorded which). The receptors were sampled from a woman aged 18-29 years with Graves' hyperthyroidism. The CDR3 runs from the conserved cysteine through the conserved F or W. The order of the fields is J gene, V gene, D gene, clone size, CDR3 protein, CDR3 DNA. A D gene is named only where the DNA matches it firmly. Clone size is not always given. Where it is, it says once, few, many or a class for expanded clones.

J: TRBJ2-5; V: TRBV24-1; D: NA; size: many; CDR3: CATSDLQRERGETQYF; DNA: TGTGCCACCAGTGATTTGCAACGGGAGCGTGGAGAGACCCAGTACTTC
J: TRBJ2-4; V: TRBV2; D: NA; size: few; CDR3: CASSGPAGQDIQYF; DNA: TGTGCCAGCAGTGGCCCAGCGGGACAGGACATTCAGTACTTC
J: TRBJ1-1; V: TRBV6-6; D: TRBD1; size: few; CDR3: CASSSTGEAFF; DNA: TGTGCCAGCAGTTCGACAGGGGAAGCTTTCTTT
J: TRBJ1-2; V: TRBV29-1; D: TRBD1; size: NA; CDR3: CSVDVGTGVGYTF; DNA: TGCAGCGTTGATGTGGGGACAGGGGTTGGCTACACCTTC
J: TRBJ2-5; V: TRBV6-6; D: TRBD2; size: few; CDR3: CASSYSNLAGAFQETQYF; DNA: TGTGCCAGCAGTTACTCGAATTTAGCGGGAGCCTTCCAAGAGACCCAGTACTTC
J: TRBJ2-7; V: TRBV11-3; D: TRBD2; size: many; CDR3: CASSLVGTSEYEQYF; DNA: TGTGCCAGCAGCTTAGTTGGGACTAGCGAGTACGAGCAGTACTTC
J: TRBJ2-3; V: TRBV7-2; D: NA; size: NA; CDR3: CASSLGPPRTHTDTQYF; DNA: TGTGCCAGCAGCTTAGGCCCTCCGCGCACCCACACAGATACGCAGTATTTT
J: TRBJ1-6; V: TRBV7-9; D: NA; size: many; CDR3: CASSYASNSPLHF; DNA: TGTGCCAGCAGCTATGCCAGTAATTCACCCCTCCACTTT
J: TRBJ1-5; V: TRBV28; D: NA; size: few; CDR3: CASRGTGRVAQHF; DNA: TGTGCCAGCCGGGGAACAGGCCGCGTAGCCCAGCATTTT
J: TRBJ1-2; V: TRBV7-4; D: NA; size: NA; CDR3: CASSTTPPSNYGYTF; DNA: TGTGCCAGTAGTACCACGCCGCCTAGTAACTATGGCTACACCTTC
J: TRBJ2-5; V: TRBV20-1; D: NA; size: many; CDR3: CSARDPRRDQETQYF; DNA: TGCAGTGCTAGGGATCCTCGGCGGGATCAAGAGACCCAGTACTTC
J: TRBJ2-7; V: TRBV4-1; D: NA; size: many; CDR3: CASSQDKRENSYEQYF; DNA: TGCGCCAGCAGCCAAGATAAACGCGAAAACTCCTACGAGCAGTACTTC
J: TRBJ1-4; V: TRBV19; D: TRBD1; size: many; CDR3: CASSPWDSLNEKLFF; DNA: TGTGCCAGTAGCCCCTGGGACAGTCTTAATGAAAAACTGTTTTTT
J: TRBJ2-3; V: TRBV2; D: TRBD2; size: few; CDR3: CASTREATDTQYF; DNA: TGTGCCAGCACGCGGGAGGCCACAGATACGCAGTATTTT
J: TRBJ1-5; V: TRBV3-1; D: NA; size: few; CDR3: CASSQDFVWDFSNQPQHF; DNA: TGTGCCAGCAGCCAAGATTTCGTTTGGGACTTCTCCAATCAGCCCCAGCATTTT
J: TRBJ1-1; V: TRBV12-3/TRBV12-4; D: NA; size: many; CDR3: CASRHRFSPPNTEAFF; DNA: TGTGCCAGCAGACACAGGTTTTCCCCTCCGAACACTGAAGCTTTCTTT
J: TRBJ2-4; V: TRBV20-1; D: NA; size: NA; CDR3: CSARKGMGENIQYF; DNA: TGCAGTGCCCGTAAGGGGATGGGGGAAAACATTCAGTACTTC
J: TRBJ1-5; V: TRBV6-6; D: NA; size: few; CDR3: CASRDTARDNQPQHF; DNA: TGTGCCAGCAGGGACACAGCGCGTGATAATCAGCCCCAGCATTTT
J: TRBJ1-2; V: TRBV2; D: TRBD1; size: once; CDR3: CASSPYRTGHYGYTF; DNA: TGTGCCAGCAGTCCCTACAGGACAGGACACTATGGCTACACCTTC
J: TRBJ2-5; V: TRBV5-1; D: TRBD2; size: NA; CDR3: CASSPWTGGRLLVEETQYF; DNA: TGCGCCAGCAGCCCATGGACTGGCGGGAGGCTGTTGGTAGAAGAGACCCAGTACTTC
J: TRBJ1-2; V: TRBV7-9; D: NA; size: NA; CDR3: CASSLRRGDYGYTF; DNA: TGTGCCAGCAGCTTACGGCGGGGGGACTATGGCTACACCTTC
J: TRBJ1-1; V: TRBV3-1; D: TRBD1; size: NA; CDR3: CASSQGQTEAFF; DNA: TGTGCCAGCAGCCAGGGACAGACTGAAGCTTTCTTT
J: TRBJ1-3; V: TRBV5-1; D: NA; size: many; CDR3: CASSPVGGNTIYF; DNA: TGCGCCAGCAGCCCGGTTGGGGGAAACACCATATATTTT
J: TRBJ2-7; V: TRBV20-1; D: NA; size: NA; CDR3: CSAPKAGYEQYF; DNA: TGCAGTGCCCCCAAGGCGGGTTACGAGCAGTACTTC
J: TRBJ1-6; V: TRBV7-6; D: NA; size: NA; CDR3: CASSSTLNNSPLHF; DNA: TGTGCCAGCAGCTCGACACTCAATAATTCACCCCTCCACTTT
J: TRBJ1-2; V: TRBV19; D: NA; size: many; CDR3: CASSPRSRDPNYGYTF; DNA: TGTGCCAGTAGTCCAAGATCGAGGGACCCTAACTATGGCTACACCTTC
J: TRBJ2-2; V: TRBV10-3; D: NA; size: NA; CDR3: CAISERERKNTGELFF; DNA: TGTGCCATCAGTGAGCGGGAGCGGAAGAACACCGGGGAGCTGTTTTTT
J: TRBJ1-6; V: TRBV7-3; D: NA; size: many; CDR3: CASSLSGRGNSPLHF; DNA: TGTGCCAGCAGCTTATCGGGCAGGGGTAATTCACCCCTCCACTTT
J: TRBJ2-2; V: TRBV29-1; D: TRBD2; size: many; CDR3: CSVPGTSGNTGELFF; DNA: TGCAGCGTCCCCGGGACTAGCGGGAACACCGGGGAGCTGTTTTTT
J: TRBJ1-1; V: TRBV7-6; D: NA; size: once; CDR3: CASGLAGHREQLREAFF; DNA: TGTGCCAGCGGACTAGCGGGTCACAGGGAGCAATTACGTGAAGCTTTCTTT
J: TRBJ2-7; V: TRBV12-3/TRBV12-4; D: NA; size: many; CDR3: CASSFGGEVEEQYF; DNA: TGTGCCAGCAGTTTTGGTGGGGAGGTGGAAGAGCAGTACTTC
J: TRBJ2-5; V: TRBV24-1; D: NA; size: NA; CDR3: CATSALGRKETQYF; DNA: TGTGCCACCAGTGCCTTGGGGCGAAAAGAGACCCAGTACTTC
J: TRBJ1-1; V: TRBV7-9; D: NA; size: once; CDR3: CASSWGGFTEAFF; DNA: TGTGCCAGCAGCTGGGGGGGCTTCACTGAAGCTTTCTTT
J: TRBJ2-5; V: TRBV7-2; D: NA; size: many; CDR3: CASSFGYTQYF; DNA: TGTGCCAGCAGCTTCGGGTATACCCAGTACTTC
J: TRBJ2-1; V: TRBV24-1; D: NA; size: NA; CDR3: CATSGEAGLYNEQFF; DNA: TGTGCCACCAGCGGGGAGGCGGGCCTTTACAATGAGCAGTTCTTC
J: TRBJ2-5; V: TRBV2; D: TRBD2; size: many; CDR3: CASSHSTSGSEETQYF; DNA: TGTGCCAGCAGTCACTCGACTAGCGGGAGCGAAGAGACCCAGTACTTC
J: TRBJ2-7; V: TRBV7-9; D: TRBD2; size: NA; CDR3: CASSFPSGRADNEQYF; DNA: TGTGCCAGCAGCTTCCCTAGCGGGAGGGCCGACAATGAGCAGTACTTC
J: TRBJ2-1; V: TRBV2; D: NA; size: few; CDR3: CASSVSRNEQFF; DNA: TGTGCCAGCAGTGTATCAAGGAATGAGCAGTTCTTC
J: TRBJ2-7; V: TRBV20-1; D: TRBD2; size: NA; CDR3: CSAKGGNGRAF; DNA: TGCAGTGCTAAGGGGGGAAACGGGAGGGCCTTC
J: TRBJ1-2; V: TRBV20-1; D: TRBD1; size: NA; CDR3: CSTGAGDYGYTF; DNA: TGCAGTACAGGGGCAGGAGACTATGGCTACACCTTC
J: TRBJ1-1; V: TRBV14; D: NA; size: many; CDR3: CASSGRGQGSEAFF; DNA: TGTGCCAGCAGCGGCAGGGGACAAGGCTCTGAAGCTTTCTTT
J: TRBJ2-5; V: TRBV20-1; D: TRBD2; size: many; CDR3: CSARHGLAGETQYF; DNA: TGCAGTGCTAGACACGGGCTAGCGGGAGAGACCCAGTACTTC
J: TRBJ2-5; V: TRBV5-1; D: NA; size: NA; CDR3: CASSIRPQETQYF; DNA: TGCGCCAGCAGCATTAGACCCCAAGAGACCCAGTACTTC
J: TRBJ2-2; V: TRBV5-1; D: NA; size: few; CDR3: CASSLAFTTGKQGNTGELFF; DNA: TGCGCCAGCAGCTTGGCCTTTACTACCGGAAAACAGGGGAACACCGGGGAGCTGTTTTTT
J: TRBJ1-2; V: TRBV12-3/TRBV12-4; D: NA; size: many; CDR3: CASRGLGYTF; DNA: TGTGCCAGCAGAGGGCTAGGCTACACCTTC
J: TRBJ2-5; V: TRBV18; D: NA; size: few; CDR3: CASSPFRGLQETQYF; DNA: TGTGCCAGCTCACCCTTCCGGGGTCTTCAAGAGACCCAGTACTTC
J: TRBJ2-6; V: TRBV5-1; D: NA; size: NA; CDR3: CASRDTDTEAF; DNA: TGCGCCAGCCGGGACACGGACACTGAAGCTTTC
J: TRBJ1-4; V: TRBV7-9; D: NA; size: many; CDR3: CASSTRSKSSEKLFF; DNA: TGTGCCAGCAGCACACGCAGTAAGAGTTCTGAAAAACTGTTTTTT
J: TRBJ2-7; V: TRBV27; D: TRBD2; size: few; CDR3: CASSFGMSGSGYEQYF; DNA: TGTGCCAGCAGTTTCGGTATGAGCGGGAGTGGCTACGAGCAGTACTTC
J: TRBJ2-5; V: TRBV7-9; D: TRBD1; size: NA; CDR3: CASSLGSADREKETQYF; DNA: TGTGCCAGCAGCTTAGGCTCCGCGGACAGGGAGAAAGAGACCCAGTACTTC
J: TRBJ1-2; V: TRBV5-1; D: NA; size: NA; CDR3: CASSLGQADYGYTF; DNA: TGCGCCAGCAGCTTGGGACAGGCCGATTATGGCTACACCTTC
J: TRBJ1-5; V: TRBV9; D: NA; size: NA; CDR3: CASSKEGSNQPQHF; DNA: TGTGCCAGCAGCAAGGAGGGCAGCAATCAGCCCCAGCATTTT